These 18 T cell receptor beta chains were all obtained from the same sample, sequenced in a study of T cells in Graves' hyperthyroidism and ophthalmopathy. Amplification of TCR beta CDR3 regions used RNA as the template. First-round RT-PCR with HTBI primers amplified the TCR CDR3 region. TCRdb re-called the multiplex PCR reads with MiXCR, one entry per CDR3 protein. The sample carries approximately 420,000 distinct CDR3 sequences, under 15% recorded once. Sequenced sample: blood. The origin of the receptors is a woman aged 25-40 years with Graves' hyperthyroidism.

This clonotype was counted between two and nine times. V and J are TRBV19 and TRBJ2-1; TRBD2 matches 13 bases. Germline V gene lookup returns CDR1 LNHDA and CDR2 SQIVND (reference sequence). Unmatched junction bases numbered 6, after V lost 6 bases and J lost 4 bases. This CDR3 comprises 16 residues. The CDR3 reads CASSRTSGGPYNEQFF. The CDR3 DNA follows: TGTGCCAGTAGCCGGACTAGCGGGGGACCTTACAATGAGCAGTTCTTC.

This clonotype was seen at least ten times. An end of the junction does not agree with germline; a read error may underlie this. CDR3 protein: CGGEQSPADTQYF. The CDR3 nucleotides read TGCGGCGGGGAGCAGAGTCCCGCAGATACGCAGTATTTT. The chain joins TRBV30 to TRBJ2-3; D possibly corresponds to TRBD2 (6 bases). The CDR3 contains 13 residues. The germline CDR1 and CDR2 sequences are GTSNPN and SVGIG (reference sequence). Full variable domain (outside the CDR3, taken from reference TRBV30 and TRBJ2-3): SQTIHQWPATLVQPVGSPLSLECTVEGTSNPNLYWYRQAAGRGLQLLFYSVGIGQISSEVPQNLSASRPQDRQFILSSKKLLLSDSGFYLCGGEQSPADTQYFGPGTRLTVL.

This clonotype has only a few counts. The rearrangement links TRBV4-1 to TRBJ2-3; 15 bases map to TRBD2. V gave up 1 base and J gave up 2 bases; unmatched junction bases: 4. CDR1 MGHRA and CDR2 YSYEKL come from the germline V gene. This CDR3 is 18 amino acids long. CDR3 bases: TGCGCCAGCAGCCAAGCCGGGACTAGCGGGAGGATCACAGATACGCAGTATTTT. Translating it yields CASSQAGTSGRITDTQYF.

This clonotype was recorded many times. This chain joins TRBV12-3 or TRBV12-4 and TRBJ2-1; D assignment may be TRBD1 or TRBD2 (5 bases each). The V end lost 7 bases, the J end lost 4 bases, and 17 bases lay between the germline ends. This CDR3 comprises 15 residues. CDR3 loop: CASKRVGGTYNEQFF. The CDR3 DNA is TGTGCCAGCAAGAGAGTTGGGGGAACTTACAATGAGCAGTTCTTC.

This clonotype was observed at least ten times. The chain links TRBV27 to TRBJ2-5; D is ambiguous. V was clipped by 4 bases and J by 5 bases, with 8 bases between them. This CDR3 contains 12 residues. Germline values: CDR1 MNHEY, CDR2 SMNVEV (reference sequence). The CDR3 is CASSSYGETQYF. The CDR3 DNA is TGTGCCAGCAGTTCATATGGGGAGACCCAGTACTTC.

This clonotype was counted between two and nine times. This chain joins TRBV9 and TRBJ2-7; 12 nucleotides line up with TRBD1. The CDR3 runs 15 residues. J gave up 5 bases and V 3 bases, and 6 bases lay outside the gene matches. CDR1 and CDR2 (germline): SGDLS, YYNGEE. The CDR3 DNA reads as TGTGCCAGCAGCGGATCCGGGACAGGGGGCGACGAGCAGTACTTC. Protein sequence: CASSGSGTGGDEQYF.

This clonotype was observed many times. This chain uses TRBV28 with TRBJ2-7; 7 positions match TRBD1. J gave up 1 base and V 4 bases, and 4 bases lay outside the gene matches. This CDR3 has 14 residues. Germline CDR1 is MDHEN and CDR2 is SYDVKM. CDR3 nucleotide sequence: TGTGCCAGCAGTTCGGGACAGCCTTCCTACGAGCAGTACTTC. This sequence encodes CASSSGQPSYEQYF.

V gene TRBV7-8 combines with J gene TRBJ2-2; 11 positions match TRBD1. Germline CDR1 is SGHVS and CDR2 is FQNEAQ. CDR3 length: 16 residues. V was pared by 6 bases and J by 5 bases, with 8 bases of the junction left unmatched. The chain's CDR3 is CASSYLGQGVTGELFF. CDR3 nucleotide sequence: TGTGCCAGCAGTTATCTGGGACAGGGGGTAACCGGGGAGCTGTTTTTT.

This clonotype was found many times. V is TRBV2 and J is TRBJ2-2; 13 bases agree with TRBD2. The germline CDR1 and CDR2 sequences are SNHLY and FYNNEI. V shed 6 bases and J 5 bases; nucleotides not matched to a gene: 6. The CDR3 length is 16 residues. The DNA of the CDR3 is TGTGCCAGCAGGGGACTAGCGGGACTGGGGACCGGGGAGCTGTTTTTT. Its protein product is CASRGLAGLGTGELFF. Complete variable domain (other parts from reference TRBV2 and TRBJ2-2): EPEVTQTPSHQVTQMGQEVILRCVPISNHLYFYWYRQILGQKVEFLVSFYNNEISEKSEIFDDQFSVERPDGSNFTLKIRSTKLEDSAMYFCASRGLAGLGTGELFFGEGSRLTVL.

The table lists this clonotype with a few counts. This chain uses TRBV4-1 with TRBJ2-7, with TRBD1 identical over 7 bases. Losses at the gene ends were 1 base for V and 7 bases for J; bases not matched to a gene: 10. The CDR3 totals 15 residues. CDR1 MGHRA and CDR2 YSYEKL come from the germline V gene. DNA of the CDR3: TGCGCCAGCAGCCAAGGACAGGGTACACGAGGGGAGCAGTACTTC. This translates into CASSQGQGTRGEQYF.

V and J are TRBV6-1 and TRBJ1-5; a possible D gene is TRBD1 (6 bases). Trimming pared 9 bases from V and 0 bases from J, leaving 18 bases between. The CDR3 is 16 amino acids. The germline CDR1 and CDR2 sequences are MNHNS and SASEGT. The CDR3 loop is CASIGQKYYSNQPQHF. For the CDR3, the DNA is TGTGCCAGTATCGGACAGAAGTACTATAGCAATCAGCCCCAGCATTTT.

The genes are TRBV7-3 and TRBJ2-1; 7 bases align to TRBD2. Germline V gene sequence: CDR1 SGHTA, CDR2 FQGTGA. The CDR3 totals 18 residues. V was pared by 5 bases and J by 5 bases, with 18 bases of the junction left unmatched. For the CDR3, the DNA is TGTGCCAGCAGCCACCTAAGCGGGGATACCTATCAGAACAATGAGCAGTTCTTC. Its translation: CASSHLSGDTYQNNEQFF.

A word on this clonotype: The junction shows a germline mismatch at one end, possibly a read error. The V and J genes are TRBV2 and TRBJ2-5; D is ambiguous. Looked up from germline, CDR1 is SNHLY and CDR2 is FYNNEI. The length of the CDR3 is 13 residues. The CDR3 sequence is CANSERSIGTQYF. CDR3 nucleotide sequence: TGTGCCAACAGTGAAAGGTCAATCGGGACCCAGTACTTC.

J is TRBJ2-5 and V is TRBV20-1; weak D call: TRBD2 (6 bases). CDR3 length: 11 residues. V was clipped by 5 bases and J by 5 bases, with 9 bases between them. In germline, CDR1 is DFQATT, CDR2 SNEGSKA (reference sequence). CDR3 loop: CSAAGGETQYF. CDR3 nucleotides: TGCAGTGCTGCCGGAGGGGAGACCCAGTACTTC.

This clonotype has just a few counts. The chain has TRBV10-3 and TRBJ2-1; no firm D call. In germline, CDR1 is ENHRY, CDR2 SYGVKD. Trimming took 2 bases from V and 9 from J, leaving 17 bases between them. The CDR3 totals 15 residues. For the CDR3, the DNA is TGTGCCATCAGTGAGGATGCAGGCCGATACGGTGAGCAGTTCTTC. It is translated as CAISEDAGRYGEQFF.

The V gene is TRBV20-1, the J gene TRBJ2-3; 9 bases agree with TRBD1. CDR1 is DFQATT, CDR2 SNEGSKA, per germline (reference sequence). CDR3 length equals 17 residues. J lost 5 bases, V lost 1 base, and 13 bases had no gene match. CDR3 amino acids: CSARGQLGTGIQDTQYF. As DNA, the CDR3 is TGCAGTGCTAGAGGGCAGCTCGGGACAGGGATACAAGATACGCAGTATTTT.

Ten or more counts support this clonotype. The chain couples TRBV20-1 to TRBJ2-1, with TRBD2 matching 8 bases. This CDR3 region has 16 residues. Germline CDR1 reads DFQATT; CDR2 reads SNEGSKA (reference sequence). The J segment lost 5 bases and the V segment lost 3 bases, leaving 12 bases of the junction unmatched. CDR3 in amino acids: CSARHLTSGSNNEQFF. In nucleotides, the CDR3 is TGCAGTGCTAGGCACCTTACTAGCGGCAGCAACAATGAGCAGTTCTTC.

This clonotype came up many times. The chain employs TRBV2 and TRBJ1-5; the D gene is possibly TRBD1 (5 bases). From germline, CDR1 is SNHLY and CDR2 FYNNEI. The germline V and J ends were trimmed by 7 bases and 1 base, with 11 bases remaining between them. The CDR3 is 14 residues long. The CDR3 reads CASTRVASNQPQHF. Here the CDR3 DNA reads TGTGCCAGCACCAGGGTAGCAAGCAATCAGCCCCAGCATTTT.